This is a list of T cell receptor beta chains from one sample in a study of CXCR3-negative and CXCR3-positive naive CD8 T cells. TCRdb re-called the 5' RACE reads and catalogs CDR3 proteins one per entry, DNA excluded. The listing records approximately 53,000 distinct CDR3 sequences. Specimen: memory CD8+ T cells from blood. The receptors were sampled from a human donor in good health. Some clones in this sample may be carry-over from other donors' samples. Each CDR3 is given with its conserved first and last residue. Not all rows give a size; the values are once, few, many and, for expanded clones, a class.

V gene	clone size	J gene	CDR3 protein
TRBV5-5	-	TRBJ2-7	CASSPDRQAYEQYF
TRBV6-6	-	TRBJ2-7	CASSYSDPYFSYEQYF
TRBV4-2	medium-sized	TRBJ2-7	CASSPRTSGDSYEQYF
TRBV4-1	-	TRBJ2-3	CASSQHLAGAKYTDTQYF
TRBV7-6	-	TRBJ2-2	CASSYLEGPGELFF
TRBV29-1	-	TRBJ2-1	CSVTPPTSFSIAEQFF
TRBV5-1	-	TRBJ2-3	CASSLETSRGADTQYF
TRBV7-9	-	TRBJ2-7	CASRPDEAYEQYF
TRBV23-1	-	TRBJ2-2	CAPRGYLSGEDTGELFF
TRBV20-1	-	TRBJ2-1	CSARDLRGEQFF
TRBV20-1	-	TRBJ2-1	CSARDPGRGGEQFF
TRBV20-1	-	TRBJ1-1	CSAWAPGRETEAFF
TRBV5-6	-	TRBJ1-5	CASSQQGVVFSNQPQHF
TRBV11-3	-	TRBJ2-1	CASSLRGHNEQFF
TRBV1	-	TRBJ2-3	CTSSQDLAGDTDTQYF
TRBV11-2	-	TRBJ2-7	CASESELAGGLFYEQYF
TRBV7-6	-	TRBJ2-7	CASSSGQLAYEQYF
TRBV20-1	-	TRBJ2-1	CSVSSVEQPYNEQFF
TRBV29-1	-	TRBJ1-3	CSVDAGSSGNTIYF
TRBV28	-	TRBJ2-7	CASSLGDWGSLYEQYF
TRBV5-6	-	TRBJ1-1	CASSLAGVGGNTEAFF
TRBV4-2	large	TRBJ1-5	CASSQEHEAYQPQHF
TRBV7-2	-	TRBJ2-7	CASSLIAGGLKDYEQYF
TRBV4-1	medium-sized	TRBJ2-3	CASSQDGVPGQGTDTQYF
TRBV29-1	-	TRBJ2-7	CSAADRGRYEQYF
TRBV7-9	-	TRBJ2-2	CASSLWPSLRPGELFF
TRBV4-3	-	TRBJ2-7	CASSQFSGTGPYEQYF
TRBV12-3/TRBV12-4	-	TRBJ2-5	CASNSGGETQYF
TRBV6-2/TRBV6-3	-	TRBJ1-1	CASSSRENTEAFF
TRBV7-9	-	TRBJ2-7	CASSYATSYEQYF
TRBV4-1	-	TRBJ2-1	CASSQAGPTSSYNEQFF
TRBV15	-	TRBJ2-7	CATSPHLGQAEQYF
TRBV19	-	TRBJ2-3	CASEREDTQYF
TRBV20-1	medium-sized	TRBJ1-1	CSASLPDRENTEAFF
TRBV29-1	-	TRBJ2-1	CSAALPGRNEQFF
TRBV5-6	-	TRBJ2-1	CASSQDQGQGVVNEQFF
TRBV7-6	-	TRBJ2-1	CASSSPRGSSHNEQFF
TRBV29-1	-	TRBJ2-5	CSVANPVGGGYQETQYF
TRBV13	-	TRBJ1-5	CASSFNRNQPQHF
TRBV21-1	-	TRBJ1-2	CASSGRDGLTMGYTF
TRBV6-5	-	TRBJ2-7	CASSTVGTEWYEQYF
TRBV7-2	-	TRBJ1-5	CASSSRTGANQPQHF
TRBV29-1	-	TRBJ2-1	CSAKQSSYNEQFF
TRBV21-1	-	TRBJ1-5	CATGGGNQPQHF
TRBV9	-	TRBJ2-7	CASSPWGRTGKIHEQYF
TRBV28	-	TRBJ1-1	CASSLSYGNTEAFF
TRBV19	-	TRBJ1-1	CASRTNTEAFF
TRBV21-1	-	TRBJ1-5	CASSSPRGSNQPQHF
TRBV10-3	-	TRBJ1-1	CAISDPGKDTEAFF
TRBV6-4	-	TRBJ2-1	CASSREDRNYNEQFF
TRBV6-6	-	TRBJ1-3	CASSYKADSGNTIYF
TRBV14	-	TRBJ2-7	CASSPGTGWYEQYF
TRBV13	-	TRBJ1-2	CASSRGSHYGYTF
TRBV20-1	-	TRBJ2-1	CSARGRDSQEEQFF